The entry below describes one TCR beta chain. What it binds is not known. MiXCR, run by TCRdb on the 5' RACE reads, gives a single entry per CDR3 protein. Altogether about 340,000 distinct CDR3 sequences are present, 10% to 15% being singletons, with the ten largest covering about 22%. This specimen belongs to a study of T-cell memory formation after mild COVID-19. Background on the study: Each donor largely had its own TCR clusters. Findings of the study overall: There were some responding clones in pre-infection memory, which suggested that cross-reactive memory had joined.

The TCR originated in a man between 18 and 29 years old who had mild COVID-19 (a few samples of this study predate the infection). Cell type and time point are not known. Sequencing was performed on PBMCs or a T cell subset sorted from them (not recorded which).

The CDR3 DNA is TGCGCCAGCAGCTACGACAGTATACCGGCCTACGAGCAGTACTTC. Its protein is CASSYDSIPAYEQYF. The V gene is TRBV4-1, the J gene TRBJ2-7; D perhaps matches TRBD1 (5 bases). This CDR3 has 15 residues. The germline V gene encodes CDR1 MGHRA and CDR2 YSYEKL. V lost 5 bases, J lost 2 bases, and 16 bases lay in between.